Only a few counts were recorded for the clone carrying this T cell receptor beta chain. Its antigen is unknown. This specimen comes from a study of beta chain features in type 1 diabetes. Whole-study findings and limits: Still unanswered here is whether HLA type influences TCRB rearrangement.

The V and J ends lost 10 bases and 3 bases respectively, with 15 bases between them. In germline, CDR1 is MNHNY, CDR2 SVGAGI (reference sequence). CDR3 length equals 13 residues. Investigators reverse transcribed all isolated RNA, so they sequenced expressed TCRB transcripts. Profiling relied on immunoSEQ multiplex PCR, and the TCRdb table lists in-frame clones only, not all of them. Counted here are hundreds of thousands of clones, about 30% occurring once; the ten biggest clones make up 0.05% to 0.065%. This clonotype was obtained from a man aged 18 to 29 in good health. This chain connects TRBV6-6 to TRBJ1-2; D uncertain. Sequencing was carried out using naive CD4+ T cells from blood. CDR3 bases: TGTGCCACTTACCCTGACGGATACTATGGCTACACCTTC. It is translated as CATYPDGYYGYTF.